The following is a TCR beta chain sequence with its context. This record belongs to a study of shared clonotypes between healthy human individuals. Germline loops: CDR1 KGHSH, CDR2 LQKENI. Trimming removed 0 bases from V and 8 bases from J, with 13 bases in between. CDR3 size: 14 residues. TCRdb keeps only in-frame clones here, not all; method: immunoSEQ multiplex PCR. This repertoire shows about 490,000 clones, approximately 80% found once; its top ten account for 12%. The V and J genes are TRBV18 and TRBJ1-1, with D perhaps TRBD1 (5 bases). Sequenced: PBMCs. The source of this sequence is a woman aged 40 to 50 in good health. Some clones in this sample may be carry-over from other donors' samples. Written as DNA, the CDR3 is TGTGCCAGCTCACCACCGAGCGTGGGGGGGGAAGCTTTCTTT. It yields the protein CASSPPSVGGEAFF. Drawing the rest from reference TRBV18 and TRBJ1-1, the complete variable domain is NAGVMQNPRHLVRRRGQEARLRCSPMKGHSHVYWYRQLPEEGLKFMVYLQKENIIDESGMPKERFSAEFPKEGPSILRIQQVVRGDSAAYFCASSPPSVGGEAFFGQGTRLTVV.